Below, 8 T cell receptor beta chains from the same sample are listed, as sequenced in a study of blood T cell repertoires in COVID-19. Assay: immunoSEQ multiplex PCR; the TCRdb copy retains only in-frame clones and omits some. Here the sample spans some 110,000 clones, about four fifths being singletons. Specimen: peripheral blood. The source is a woman aged 70 to 79 with acute or convalescent COVID-19.

This CDR3 reads CASSQRQGLNTEAFF. CDR3 coding DNA: TGCGCCAGCAGCCAGAGACAGGGGTTGAACACTGAAGCTTTCTTT. The rearrangement uses TRBV4-1 and TRBJ1-1; 8 positions agree with TRBD1. Unmatched junction bases numbered 3, after V lost 3 bases and J lost 0 bases. The CDR3 is 15 residues long. Germline loops: CDR1 MGHRA, CDR2 YSYEKL.

The chain uses TRBV7-6 and TRBJ2-7; 9 bases are a match to TRBD2. Losses at the gene ends were 5 bases for V and 0 bases for J; bases not matched to a gene: 2. This CDR3 comprises 14 residues. Germline V gene lookup returns CDR1 SGHVS and CDR2 FNYEAQ. The CDR3 DNA is TGTGCCAGCAGCCTTAGCGGGAGCTCCTACGAGCAGTACTTC. Translation gives CASSLSGSSYEQYF.

This chain uses TRBV7-9 with TRBJ1-1; D might be TRBD1 (5 bases). The CDR3 covers 13 residues. Per the germline V gene, CDR1 is SEHNR and CDR2 is FQNEAQ (reference sequence). Trimming took off 5 bases at V and 10 bases at J, with 17 bases between the two ends. The CDR3 nucleotides read TGTGCCAGCAGCCTCGAGCGGGGGAGCGTAGCTTTCTTT. It is translated as CASSLERGSVAFF.

This chain uses TRBV5-4 with TRBJ1-5, with D possibly being TRBD1 (5 bases). The CDR3 totals 15 residues. Germline V gene sequence: CDR1 SGHNT, CDR2 YYREEE (reference sequence). V gave up 4 bases and J gave up 7 bases, with 18 bases separating them. The CDR3 DNA reads TGTGCCAGCAGCCTTGGGAGGGGTGAAGGGCAGCCCCAGCATTTT. Protein sequence: CASSLGRGEGQPQHF.

This chain joins TRBV6-5 and TRBJ2-7; 9 nucleotides agree with TRBD2. Germline assignment: CDR1 MNHEY and CDR2 SVGAGI. The CDR3 spans 15 residues. V was clipped by 2 bases and J by 0 bases; unmatched bases: 2. CDR3 in amino acids: CASSYGLALSYEQYF. CDR3 DNA sequence: TGTGCCAGCAGTTACGGACTAGCGCTCTCCTACGAGCAGTACTTC.

V is TRBV28 and J is TRBJ2-7; 8 bases match TRBD1. J lost 3 bases, V lost 9 bases, and 10 bases had no gene match. The CDR3 has 14 residues. The germline V gene has CDR1 MDHEN and CDR2 SYDVKM. CDR3 in DNA: TGTGCCAGTACTCCGGGACAGGCGGTCTACGAGCAGTACTTC. Translating it yields CASTPGQAVYEQYF.

V gene TRBV28 combines with J gene TRBJ1-5, with 7 bases matching TRBD1. This CDR3 contains 15 residues. With 6 bases clipped from V and 11 bases from J, the junction kept 16 bases outside the gene matches. Germline lookup yields CDR1 MDHEN and CDR2 SYDVKM. The CDR3 sequence is CASRVTGVGGTTQHF. DNA of the CDR3: TGTGCCAGCAGAGTAACAGGGGTCGGAGGCACCACCCAGCATTTT.

This rearrangement joins TRBV5-1 to TRBJ2-7; 9 bases fit TRBD1. This CDR3 comprises 14 residues. Trimming removed 4 bases from V and 4 bases from J; junction bases left unmatched: 6. CDR1 is SGHRS and CDR2 is YFSETQ in the germline V gene. The CDR3 nucleotides read TGCGCCAGCAGCAAGGGGGACAGGGCTTACGAGCAGTACTTC. As protein: CASSKGDRAYEQYF.